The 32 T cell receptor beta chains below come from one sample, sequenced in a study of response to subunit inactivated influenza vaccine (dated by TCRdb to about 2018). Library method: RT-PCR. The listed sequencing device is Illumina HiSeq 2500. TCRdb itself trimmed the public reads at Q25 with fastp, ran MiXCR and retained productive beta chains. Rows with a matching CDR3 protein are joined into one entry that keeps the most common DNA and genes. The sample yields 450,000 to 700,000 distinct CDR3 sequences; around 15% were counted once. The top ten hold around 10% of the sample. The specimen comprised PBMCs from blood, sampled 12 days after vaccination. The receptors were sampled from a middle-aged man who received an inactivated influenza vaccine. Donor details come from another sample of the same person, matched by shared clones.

CDR3 protein: CAISEWGDEQYF. Here the CDR3 DNA reads TGTGCCATCAGTGAGTGGGGGGACGAGCAGTACTTC. This chain uses TRBV10-3 with TRBJ2-7; D might be TRBD2 (6 bases). The germline V and J ends were trimmed by 1 base and 5 bases, with 6 bases remaining between them. The CDR3 length is 12 residues. The germline CDR1 and CDR2 sequences are ENHRY and SYGVKD.

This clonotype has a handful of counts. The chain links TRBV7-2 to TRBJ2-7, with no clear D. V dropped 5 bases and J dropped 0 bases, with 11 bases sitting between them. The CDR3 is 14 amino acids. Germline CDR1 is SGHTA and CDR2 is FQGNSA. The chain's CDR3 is CASSKSRVSYEQYF. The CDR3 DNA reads TGTGCCAGCAGCAAATCCCGGGTCTCCTACGAGCAGTACTTC. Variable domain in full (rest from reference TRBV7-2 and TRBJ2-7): GAGVSQSPSNKVTEKGKDVELRCDPISGHTALYWYRQSLGQGLEFLIYFQGNSAPDKSGLPSDRFSAERTGGSVSTLTIQRTQQEDSAVYLCASSKSRVSYEQYFGPGTRLTVT.

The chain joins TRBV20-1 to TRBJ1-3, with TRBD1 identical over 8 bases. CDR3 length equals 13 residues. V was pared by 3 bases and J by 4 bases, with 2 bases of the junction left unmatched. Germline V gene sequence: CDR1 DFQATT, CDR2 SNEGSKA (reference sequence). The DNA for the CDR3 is TGCAGTGCTAGTGGGGACAGGGGAAACACCATATATTTT. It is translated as CSASGDRGNTIYF.

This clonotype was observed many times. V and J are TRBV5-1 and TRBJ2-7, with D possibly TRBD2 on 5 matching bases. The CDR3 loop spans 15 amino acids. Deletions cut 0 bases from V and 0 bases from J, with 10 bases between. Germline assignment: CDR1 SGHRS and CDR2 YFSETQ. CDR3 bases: TGCGCCAGCAGCTTGGTTGGCGGGCCCTCCTACGAGCAGTACTTC. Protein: CASSLVGGPSYEQYF.

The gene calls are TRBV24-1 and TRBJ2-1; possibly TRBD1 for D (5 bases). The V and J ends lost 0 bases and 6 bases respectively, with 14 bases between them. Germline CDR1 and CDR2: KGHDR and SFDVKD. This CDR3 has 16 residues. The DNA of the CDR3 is TGTGCCACCAGTGATTTGCCCCCTGAAGACAGCAATGAGCAGTTCTTC. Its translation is CATSDLPPEDSNEQFF.

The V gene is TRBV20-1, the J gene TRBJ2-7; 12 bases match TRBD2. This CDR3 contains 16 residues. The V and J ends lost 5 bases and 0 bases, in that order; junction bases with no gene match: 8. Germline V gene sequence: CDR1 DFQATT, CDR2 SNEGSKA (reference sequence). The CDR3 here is CSAYGTSGFISYEQYF. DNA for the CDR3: TGCAGTGCTTACGGGACTAGCGGGTTCATCTCCTACGAGCAGTACTTC.

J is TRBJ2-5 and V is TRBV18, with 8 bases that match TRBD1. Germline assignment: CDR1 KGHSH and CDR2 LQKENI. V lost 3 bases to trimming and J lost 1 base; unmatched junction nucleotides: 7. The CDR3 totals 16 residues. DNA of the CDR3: TGTGCCAGCTCACCTCGACCCGGACAGGGCCAAGAGACCCAGTACTTC. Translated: CASSPRPGQGQETQYF.

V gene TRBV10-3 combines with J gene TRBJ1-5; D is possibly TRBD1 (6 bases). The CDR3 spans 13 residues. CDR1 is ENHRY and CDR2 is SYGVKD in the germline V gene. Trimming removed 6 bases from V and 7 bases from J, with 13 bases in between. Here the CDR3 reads CAIRDQGFQPQHF. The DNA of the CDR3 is TGTGCCATCAGAGATCAGGGGTTCCAGCCCCAGCATTTT.

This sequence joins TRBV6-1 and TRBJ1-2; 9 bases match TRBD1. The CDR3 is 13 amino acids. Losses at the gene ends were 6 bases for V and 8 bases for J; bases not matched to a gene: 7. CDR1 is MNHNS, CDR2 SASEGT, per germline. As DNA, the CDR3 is TGTGCCAGCAGGGACTTCGGGACAGGGGGCTACACCTTC. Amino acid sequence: CASRDFGTGGYTF.

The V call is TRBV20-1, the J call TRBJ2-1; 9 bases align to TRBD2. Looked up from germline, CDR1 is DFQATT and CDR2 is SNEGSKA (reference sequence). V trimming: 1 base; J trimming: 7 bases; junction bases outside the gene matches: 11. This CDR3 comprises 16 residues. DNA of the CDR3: TGCAGTGCTAGAGCCAGTCTCACTAGCGGGCGGAATGAGCAGTTCTTC. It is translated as CSARASLTSGRNEQFF.

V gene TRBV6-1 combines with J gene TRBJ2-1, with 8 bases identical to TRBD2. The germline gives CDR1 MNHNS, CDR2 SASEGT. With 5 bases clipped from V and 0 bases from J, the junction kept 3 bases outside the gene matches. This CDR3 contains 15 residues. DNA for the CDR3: TGTGCCAGCAGTCGCGGGAGGCGCTCCTACAATGAGCAGTTCTTC. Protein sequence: CASSRGRRSYNEQFF.

The CDR3: CASSYGRALKNEQFF. The DNA of the CDR3 is TGTGCCAGCAGCTACGGCAGAGCATTAAAGAATGAGCAGTTCTTC. The chain recombines TRBV11-3 with TRBJ2-1, with no clear D. Germline V lookup: CDR1 SGHNT, CDR2 YENEEA. The CDR3 has 15 residues. V shed 4 bases and J shed 7 bases, with 17 bases lying between them. Using reference TRBV11-3 and TRBJ2-1 for the parts outside the CDR3, the full variable domain is EAGVVQSPRYKIIEKKQPVAFWCNPISGHNTLYWYLQNLGQGPELLIRYENEEAVDDSQLPKDRFSAERLKGVDSTLKIQPAELGDSAVYLCASSYGRALKNEQFFGPGTRLTVL.

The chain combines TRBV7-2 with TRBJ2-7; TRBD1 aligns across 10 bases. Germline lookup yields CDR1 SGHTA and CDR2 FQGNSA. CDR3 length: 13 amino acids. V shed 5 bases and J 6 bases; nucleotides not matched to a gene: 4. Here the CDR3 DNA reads TGTGCCAGCAGCCCCGGGACAGGGGTCGAGCAGTACTTC. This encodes CASSPGTGVEQYF.

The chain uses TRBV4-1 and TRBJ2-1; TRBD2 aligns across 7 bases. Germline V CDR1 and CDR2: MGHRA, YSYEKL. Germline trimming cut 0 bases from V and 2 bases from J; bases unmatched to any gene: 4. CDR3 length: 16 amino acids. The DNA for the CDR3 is TGCGCCAGCAGCCAAGAGGGCGGGAGCCCCTACAATGAGCAGTTCTTC. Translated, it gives CASSQEGGSPYNEQFF.

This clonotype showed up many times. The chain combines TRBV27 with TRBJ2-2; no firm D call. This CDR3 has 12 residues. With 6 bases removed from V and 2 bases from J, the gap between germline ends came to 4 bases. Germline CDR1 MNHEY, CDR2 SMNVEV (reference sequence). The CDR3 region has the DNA TGTGCCAGCAGCTACAACACCGGGGAGCTGTTTTTT. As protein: CASSYNTGELFF.

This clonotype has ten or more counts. The CDR3 nucleotides are TGTGCCAGCAGATTCGGACCGATGGAGCAGTACTTC. Amino acid sequence: CASRFGPMEQYF. J is TRBJ2-7 and V is TRBV12-3 or TRBV12-4; no clear D. The germline V and J ends were trimmed by 6 bases and 7 bases, with 13 bases remaining between them. The CDR3 spans 12 residues.

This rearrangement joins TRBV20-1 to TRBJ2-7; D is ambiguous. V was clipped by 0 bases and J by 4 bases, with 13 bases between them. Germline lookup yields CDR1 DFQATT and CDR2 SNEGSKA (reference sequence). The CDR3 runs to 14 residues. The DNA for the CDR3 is TGCAGTGCTAGAGATGATAGGTTCTTTTACGAGCAGTACTTC. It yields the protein CSARDDRFFYEQYF.

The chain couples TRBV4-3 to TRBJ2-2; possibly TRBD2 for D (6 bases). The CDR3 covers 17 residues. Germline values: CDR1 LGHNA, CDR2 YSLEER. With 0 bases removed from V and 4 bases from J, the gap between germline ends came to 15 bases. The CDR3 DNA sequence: TGCGCCAGCAGCCAAGATGATCATAGGGGACTCACCGGGGAGCTGTTTTTT. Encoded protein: CASSQDDHRGLTGELFF.

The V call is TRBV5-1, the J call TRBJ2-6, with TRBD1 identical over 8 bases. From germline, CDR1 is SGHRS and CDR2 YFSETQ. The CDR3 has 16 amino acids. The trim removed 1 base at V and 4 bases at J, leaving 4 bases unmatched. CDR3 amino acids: CASSLQGAQGANVLTF. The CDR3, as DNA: TGCGCCAGCAGCTTGCAGGGGGCGCAGGGGGCCAACGTCCTGACTTTC.

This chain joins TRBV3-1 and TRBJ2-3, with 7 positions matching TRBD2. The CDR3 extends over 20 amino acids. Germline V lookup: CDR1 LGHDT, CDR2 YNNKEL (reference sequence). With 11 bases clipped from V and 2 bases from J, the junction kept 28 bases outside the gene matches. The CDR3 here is CACSQDSHFRRSGVTDTQYF. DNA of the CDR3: TGTGCCTGCTCCCAAGATTCCCATTTTCGCCGGAGCGGGGTCACAGATACGCAGTATTTT.

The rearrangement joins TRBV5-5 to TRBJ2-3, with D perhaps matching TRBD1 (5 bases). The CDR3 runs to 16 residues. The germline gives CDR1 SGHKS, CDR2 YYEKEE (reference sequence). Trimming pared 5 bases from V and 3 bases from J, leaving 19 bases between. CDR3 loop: CASSSGFYLTTDTQYF. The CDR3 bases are TGTGCCAGCAGTTCAGGGTTTTACCTCACAACAGATACGCAGTATTTT.

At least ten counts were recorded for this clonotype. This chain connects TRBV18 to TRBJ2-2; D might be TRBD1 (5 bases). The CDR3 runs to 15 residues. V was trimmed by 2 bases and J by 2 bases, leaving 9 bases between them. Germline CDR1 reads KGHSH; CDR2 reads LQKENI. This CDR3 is CASSPNRPNTGELFF. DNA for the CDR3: TGTGCCAGCTCACCAAACAGGCCTAACACCGGGGAGCTGTTTTTT.

DNA for the CDR3: TGTGCCAGCAGCCCTCTACCGACAGTTTCCGAGCAGTACTTC. Its protein product is CASSPLPTVSEQYF. The rearrangement links TRBV3-1 to TRBJ2-7; a weak D match, TRBD1 (5 bases). The CDR3 sequence is 14 residues long. Germline values: CDR1 LGHDT, CDR2 YNNKEL (reference sequence). V lost 4 bases to trimming and J lost 6 bases, with 16 bases between them.

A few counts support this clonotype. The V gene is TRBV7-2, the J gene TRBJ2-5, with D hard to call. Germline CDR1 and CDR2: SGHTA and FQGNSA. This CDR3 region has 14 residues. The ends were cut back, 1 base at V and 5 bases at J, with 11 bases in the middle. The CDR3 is CASSLGYGSETQYF. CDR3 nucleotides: TGTGCCAGCAGCTTAGGATATGGGTCTGAGACCCAGTACTTC.

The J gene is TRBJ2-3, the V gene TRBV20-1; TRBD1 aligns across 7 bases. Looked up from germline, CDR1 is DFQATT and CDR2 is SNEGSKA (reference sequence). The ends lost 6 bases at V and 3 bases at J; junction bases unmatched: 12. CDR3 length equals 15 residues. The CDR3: CSARDSQQFTDTQYF. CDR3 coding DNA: TGCAGTGCCAGGGACAGCCAGCAATTTACAGATACGCAGTATTTT.

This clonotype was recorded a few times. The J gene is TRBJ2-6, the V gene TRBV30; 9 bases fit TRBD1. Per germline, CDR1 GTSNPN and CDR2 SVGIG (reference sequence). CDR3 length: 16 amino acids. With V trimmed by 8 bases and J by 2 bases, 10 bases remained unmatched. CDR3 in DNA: TGTGCCAGGACCAGGGACAGGGTCCCTGGGGCCAACGTCCTGACTTTC. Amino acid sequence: CARTRDRVPGANVLTF.

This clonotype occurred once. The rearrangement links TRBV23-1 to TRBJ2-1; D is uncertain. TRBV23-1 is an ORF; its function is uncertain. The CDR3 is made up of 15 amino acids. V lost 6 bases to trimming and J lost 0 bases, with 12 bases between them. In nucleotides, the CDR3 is TGCGCCAGCAGGTTTGGAGACCTCTCCTACAATGAGCAGTTCTTC. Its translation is CASRFGDLSYNEQFF.

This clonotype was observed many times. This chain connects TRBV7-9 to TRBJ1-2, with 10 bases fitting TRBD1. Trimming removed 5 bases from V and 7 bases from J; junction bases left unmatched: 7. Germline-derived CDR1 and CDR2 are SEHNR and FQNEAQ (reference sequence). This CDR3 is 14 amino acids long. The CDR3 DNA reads TGTGCCAGCAGCCCAAGACAGGGGGCGGGTGGCTACACCTTC. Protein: CASSPRQGAGGYTF. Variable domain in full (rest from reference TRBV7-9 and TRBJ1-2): DTGVSQNPRHKITKRGQNVTFRCDPISEHNRLYWYRQTLGQGPEFLTYFQNEAQLEKSRLLSDRFSAERPKGSFSTLEIQRTEQGDSAMYLCASSPRQGAGGYTFGSGTRLTVV.

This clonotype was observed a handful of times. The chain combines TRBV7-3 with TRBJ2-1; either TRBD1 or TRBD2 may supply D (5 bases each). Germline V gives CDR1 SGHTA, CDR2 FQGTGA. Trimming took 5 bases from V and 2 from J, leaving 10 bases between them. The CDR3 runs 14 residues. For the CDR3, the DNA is TGTGCCAGCAGCGGGACGCTACCCTACAATGAGCAGTTCTTC. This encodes CASSGTLPYNEQFF.

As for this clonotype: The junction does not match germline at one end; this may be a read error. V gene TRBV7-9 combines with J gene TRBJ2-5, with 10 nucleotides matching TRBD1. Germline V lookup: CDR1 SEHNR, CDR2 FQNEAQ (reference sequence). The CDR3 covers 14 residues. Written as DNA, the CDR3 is TGTGCCAGCAGCTTCGCCCGGAGGGACAGGGGTCTTTCCTTC. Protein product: CASSFARRDRGLSF.

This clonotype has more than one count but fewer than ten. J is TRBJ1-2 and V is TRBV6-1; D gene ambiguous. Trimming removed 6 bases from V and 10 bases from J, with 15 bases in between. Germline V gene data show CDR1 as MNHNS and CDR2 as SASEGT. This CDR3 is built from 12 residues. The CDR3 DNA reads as TGTGCCAGCAGCGGAAATACTGGTTTCTACACCTTC. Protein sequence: CASSGNTGFYTF.

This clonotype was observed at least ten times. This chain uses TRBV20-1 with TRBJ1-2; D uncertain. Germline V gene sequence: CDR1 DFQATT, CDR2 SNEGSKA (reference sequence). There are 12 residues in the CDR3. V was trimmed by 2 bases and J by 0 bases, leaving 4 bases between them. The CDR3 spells CSARYANYGYTF. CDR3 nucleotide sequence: TGCAGTGCTAGATACGCTAACTATGGCTACACCTTC.